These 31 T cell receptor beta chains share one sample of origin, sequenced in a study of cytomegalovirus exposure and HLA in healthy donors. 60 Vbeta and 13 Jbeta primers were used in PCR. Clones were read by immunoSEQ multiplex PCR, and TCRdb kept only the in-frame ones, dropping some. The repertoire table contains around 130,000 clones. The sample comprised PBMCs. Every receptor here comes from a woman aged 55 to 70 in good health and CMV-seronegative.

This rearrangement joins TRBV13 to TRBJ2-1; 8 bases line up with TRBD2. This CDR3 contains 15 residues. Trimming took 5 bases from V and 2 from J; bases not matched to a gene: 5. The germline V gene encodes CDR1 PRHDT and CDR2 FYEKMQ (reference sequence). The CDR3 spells CASSQREGAYNEQFF. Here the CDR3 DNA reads TGTGCCAGCAGCCAACGGGAGGGGGCCTACAATGAGCAGTTCTTC.

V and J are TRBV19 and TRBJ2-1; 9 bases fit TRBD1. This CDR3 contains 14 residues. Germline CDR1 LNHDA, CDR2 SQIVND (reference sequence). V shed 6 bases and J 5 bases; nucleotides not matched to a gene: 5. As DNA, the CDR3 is TGTGCCAGTAGCTCTTACAGGGGGCACAATGAGCAGTTCTTC. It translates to CASSSYRGHNEQFF.

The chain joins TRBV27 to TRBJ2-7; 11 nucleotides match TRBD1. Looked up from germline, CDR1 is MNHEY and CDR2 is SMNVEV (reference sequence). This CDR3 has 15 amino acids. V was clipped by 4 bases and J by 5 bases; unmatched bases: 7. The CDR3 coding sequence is TGTGCCAGCAGTTCAAGAGGACAGGGGGCCCACGAGCAGTACTTC. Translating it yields CASSSRGQGAHEQYF.

This chain's CDR3 is CASSLASGVDYEQYF. The CDR3, as DNA: TGCGCCAGCAGCTTGGCGTCGGGAGTCGACTACGAGCAGTACTTC. The genes are TRBV5-1 and TRBJ2-7; the D gene is possibly TRBD2 (6 bases). Germline V gene sequence: CDR1 SGHRS, CDR2 YFSETQ. The V and J ends lost 0 bases and 3 bases respectively, with 13 bases between them. The CDR3 spans 15 residues.

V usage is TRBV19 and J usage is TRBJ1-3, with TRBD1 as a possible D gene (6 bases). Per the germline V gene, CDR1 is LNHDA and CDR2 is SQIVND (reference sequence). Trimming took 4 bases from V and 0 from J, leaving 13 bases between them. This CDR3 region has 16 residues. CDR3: CASSRVDRASGNTIYF. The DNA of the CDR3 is TGTGCCAGTAGTAGGGTGGACAGAGCCTCTGGAAACACCATATATTTT.

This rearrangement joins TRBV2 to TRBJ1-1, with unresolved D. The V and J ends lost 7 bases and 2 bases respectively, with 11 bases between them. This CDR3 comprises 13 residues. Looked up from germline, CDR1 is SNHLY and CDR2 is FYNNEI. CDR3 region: CASNGELNTEAFF. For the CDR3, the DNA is TGTGCCAGCAATGGGGAGCTTAACACTGAAGCTTTCTTT.

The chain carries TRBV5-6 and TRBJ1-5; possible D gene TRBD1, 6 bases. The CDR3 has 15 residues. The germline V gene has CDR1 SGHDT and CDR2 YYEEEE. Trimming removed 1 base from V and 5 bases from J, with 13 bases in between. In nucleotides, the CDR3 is TGTGCCAGCAGCTTGAGCTTTTCAGGGGATCAGCCCCAGCATTTT. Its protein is CASSLSFSGDQPQHF.

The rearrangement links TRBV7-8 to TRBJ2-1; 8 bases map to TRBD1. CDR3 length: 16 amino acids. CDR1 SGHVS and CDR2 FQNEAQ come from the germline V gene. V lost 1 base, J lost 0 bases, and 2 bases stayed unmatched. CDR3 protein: CASSLDGTGSYNEQFF. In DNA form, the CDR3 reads TGTGCCAGCAGCTTAGACGGGACAGGCTCCTACAATGAGCAGTTCTTC.

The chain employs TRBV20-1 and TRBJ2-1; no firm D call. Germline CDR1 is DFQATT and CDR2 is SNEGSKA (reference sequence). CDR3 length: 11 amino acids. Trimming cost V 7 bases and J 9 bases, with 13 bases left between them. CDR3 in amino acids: CSVERRSEQFF. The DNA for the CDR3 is TGCAGTGTCGAGAGACGGAGTGAGCAGTTCTTC.

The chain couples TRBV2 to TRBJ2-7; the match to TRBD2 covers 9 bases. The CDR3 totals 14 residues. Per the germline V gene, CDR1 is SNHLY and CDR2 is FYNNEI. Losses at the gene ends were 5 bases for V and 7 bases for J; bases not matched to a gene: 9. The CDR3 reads CASSTRGGAGEQYF. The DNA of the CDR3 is TGTGCCAGCAGTACCCGCGGGGGGGCGGGTGAGCAGTACTTC.

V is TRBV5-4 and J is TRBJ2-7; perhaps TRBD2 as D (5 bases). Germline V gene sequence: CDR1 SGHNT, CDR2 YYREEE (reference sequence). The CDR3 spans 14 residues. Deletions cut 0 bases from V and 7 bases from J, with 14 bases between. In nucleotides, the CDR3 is TGTGCCAGCAGCTTGGTCATAGGGAGCACGGAGCAGTACTTC. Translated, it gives CASSLVIGSTEQYF.

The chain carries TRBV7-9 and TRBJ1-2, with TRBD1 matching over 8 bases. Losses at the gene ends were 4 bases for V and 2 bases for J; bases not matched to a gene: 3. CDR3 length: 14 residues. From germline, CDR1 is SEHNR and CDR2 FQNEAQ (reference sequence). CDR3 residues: CASSSGQGNYGYTF. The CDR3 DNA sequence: TGTGCCAGCAGCTCCGGACAGGGAAACTATGGCTACACCTTC.

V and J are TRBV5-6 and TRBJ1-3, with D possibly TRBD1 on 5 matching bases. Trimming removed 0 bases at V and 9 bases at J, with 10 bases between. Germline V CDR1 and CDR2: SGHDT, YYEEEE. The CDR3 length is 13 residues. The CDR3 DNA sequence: TGTGCCAGCAGCTTGGAAGGGGTGAGCACCATATATTTT. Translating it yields CASSLEGVSTIYF. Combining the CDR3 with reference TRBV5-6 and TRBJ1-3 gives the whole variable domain DAGVTQSPTHLIKTRGQQVTLRCSPKSGHDTVSWYQQALGQGPQFIFQYYEEEERQRGNFPDRFSGHQFPNYSSELNVNALLLGDSALYLCASSLEGVSTIYFGEGSWLTVV.

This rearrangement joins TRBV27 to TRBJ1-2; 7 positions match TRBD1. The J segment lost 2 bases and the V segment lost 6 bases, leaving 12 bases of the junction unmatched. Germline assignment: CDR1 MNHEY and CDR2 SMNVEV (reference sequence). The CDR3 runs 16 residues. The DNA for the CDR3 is TGTGCCAGCAGCCCCTCGACAGGGCAGAGGAACTATGGCTACACCTTC. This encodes CASSPSTGQRNYGYTF.

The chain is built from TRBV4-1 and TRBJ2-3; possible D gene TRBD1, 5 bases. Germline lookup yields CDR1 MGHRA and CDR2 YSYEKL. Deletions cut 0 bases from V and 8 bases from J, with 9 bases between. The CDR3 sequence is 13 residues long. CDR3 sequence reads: CASSQEWQGTQYF. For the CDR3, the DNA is TGCGCCAGCAGCCAAGAGTGGCAGGGTACGCAGTATTTT.

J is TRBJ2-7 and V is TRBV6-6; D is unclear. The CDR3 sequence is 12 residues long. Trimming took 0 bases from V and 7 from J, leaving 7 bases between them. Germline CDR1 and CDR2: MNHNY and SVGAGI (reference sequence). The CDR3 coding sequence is TGTGCCAGCAGTTACTCTCGGTGGGAGCAGTACTTC. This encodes CASSYSRWEQYF.

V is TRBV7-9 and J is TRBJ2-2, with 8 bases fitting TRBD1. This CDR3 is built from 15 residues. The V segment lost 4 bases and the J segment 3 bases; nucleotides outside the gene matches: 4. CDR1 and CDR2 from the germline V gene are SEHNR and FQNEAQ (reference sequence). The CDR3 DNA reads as TGTGCCAGCAGCTGGACAGGGTCGGACACCGGGGAGCTGTTTTTT. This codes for CASSWTGSDTGELFF.

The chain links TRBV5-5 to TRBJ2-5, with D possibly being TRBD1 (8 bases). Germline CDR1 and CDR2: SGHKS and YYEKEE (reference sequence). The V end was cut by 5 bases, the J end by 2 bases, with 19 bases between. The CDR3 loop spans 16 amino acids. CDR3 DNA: TGTGCCAGCAGGAGAATACAGGGGGGGGATCAAGAGACCCAGTACTTC. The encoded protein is CASRRIQGGDQETQYF.

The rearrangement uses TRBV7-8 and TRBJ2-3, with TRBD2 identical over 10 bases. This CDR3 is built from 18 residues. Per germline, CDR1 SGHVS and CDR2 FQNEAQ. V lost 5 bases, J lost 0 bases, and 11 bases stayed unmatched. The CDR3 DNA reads TGTGCCAGCAGCCCGGAGCGGGGGGGCTGGCCAAGCACAGATACGCAGTATTTT. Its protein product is CASSPERGGWPSTDTQYF.

CDR3 coding DNA: TGTGCCAGCAGCCCCCTAGCGGGGGAGAACACCGGGGAGCTGTTTTTT. This encodes CASSPLAGENTGELFF. The genes are TRBV5-5 and TRBJ2-2, with 10 bases lining up with TRBD2. This CDR3 comprises 16 residues. Germline values: CDR1 SGHKS, CDR2 YYEKEE (reference sequence). The V gene end was trimmed by 4 bases and the J gene end by 1 base; junction bases not matched to a gene: 4.

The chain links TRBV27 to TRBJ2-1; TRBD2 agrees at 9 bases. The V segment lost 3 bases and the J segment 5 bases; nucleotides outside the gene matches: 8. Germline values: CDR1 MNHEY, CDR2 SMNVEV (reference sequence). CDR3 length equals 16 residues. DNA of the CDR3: TGTGCCAGCAGTTTTTGGCGGGAGGGCCTCAACAATGAGCAGTTCTTC. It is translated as CASSFWREGLNNEQFF.

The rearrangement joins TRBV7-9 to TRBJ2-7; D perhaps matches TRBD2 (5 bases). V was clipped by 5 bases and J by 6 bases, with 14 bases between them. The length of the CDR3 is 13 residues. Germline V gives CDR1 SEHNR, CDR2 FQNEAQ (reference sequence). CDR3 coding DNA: TGTGCCAGCAGCCTGGCCAAAGGAGGCGAGCAGTACTTC. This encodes CASSLAKGGEQYF.

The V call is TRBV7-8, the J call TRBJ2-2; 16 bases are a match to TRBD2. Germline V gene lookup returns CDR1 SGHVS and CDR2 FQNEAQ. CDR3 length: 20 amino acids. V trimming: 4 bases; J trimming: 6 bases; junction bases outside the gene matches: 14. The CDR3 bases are TGTGCCAGCAGCTCCCCCGGGACTAGCGGGAGGGCCTTACGACCCGGGGAGCTGTTTTTT. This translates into CASSSPGTSGRALRPGELFF.

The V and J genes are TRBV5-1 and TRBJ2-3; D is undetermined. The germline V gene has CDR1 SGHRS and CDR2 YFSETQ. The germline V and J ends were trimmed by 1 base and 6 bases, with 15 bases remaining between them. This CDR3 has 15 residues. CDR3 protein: CASSLRSSGADTQYF. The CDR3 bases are TGCGCCAGCAGCTTGCGTAGCAGTGGAGCCGATACGCAGTATTTT. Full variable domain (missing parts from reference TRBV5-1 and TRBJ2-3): KAGVTQTPRYLIKTRGQQVTLSCSPISGHRSVSWYQQTPGQGLQFLFEYFSETQRNKGNFPGRFSGRQFSNSRSEMNVSTLELGDSALYLCASSLRSSGADTQYFGPGTRLTVL.

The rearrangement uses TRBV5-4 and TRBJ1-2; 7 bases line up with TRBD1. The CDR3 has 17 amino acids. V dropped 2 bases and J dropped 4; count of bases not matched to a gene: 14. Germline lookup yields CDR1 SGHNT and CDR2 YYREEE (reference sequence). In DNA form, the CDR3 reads TGTGCCAGCAGCTTTTTAGTTACTCGGGACAGCTCCTATGGCTACACCTTC. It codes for CASSFLVTRDSSYGYTF.

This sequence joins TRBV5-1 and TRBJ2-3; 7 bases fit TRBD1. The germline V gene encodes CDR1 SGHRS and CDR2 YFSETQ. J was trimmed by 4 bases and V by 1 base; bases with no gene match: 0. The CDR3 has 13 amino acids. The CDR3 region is CASSLTGADTQYF. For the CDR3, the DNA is TGCGCCAGCAGCTTGACAGGGGCAGATACGCAGTATTTT.

The CDR3 sequence is CASTAVSNTEAFF. The CDR3 DNA sequence: TGCGCCAGCACGGCGGTTTCAAACACTGAAGCTTTCTTT. This chain uses TRBV10-2 with TRBJ1-1; no firm D call. The germline gives CDR1 WSHSY, CDR2 SAAADI. The V end was cut by 7 bases, the J end by 2 bases, with 11 bases between. This CDR3 has 13 residues.

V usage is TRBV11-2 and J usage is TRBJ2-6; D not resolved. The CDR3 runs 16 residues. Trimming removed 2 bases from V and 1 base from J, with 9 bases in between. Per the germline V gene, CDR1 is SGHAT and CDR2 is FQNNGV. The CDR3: CASSLIPRSGANVLTF. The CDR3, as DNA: TGTGCCAGCAGCTTAATTCCCAGGTCTGGGGCCAACGTCCTGACTTTC.

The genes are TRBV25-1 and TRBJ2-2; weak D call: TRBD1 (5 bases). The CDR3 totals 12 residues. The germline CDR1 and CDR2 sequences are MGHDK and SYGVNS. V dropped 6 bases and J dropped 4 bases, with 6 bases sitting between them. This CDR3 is CASRGATGELFF. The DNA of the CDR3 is TGTGCCAGCAGAGGGGCCACCGGGGAGCTGTTTTTT.

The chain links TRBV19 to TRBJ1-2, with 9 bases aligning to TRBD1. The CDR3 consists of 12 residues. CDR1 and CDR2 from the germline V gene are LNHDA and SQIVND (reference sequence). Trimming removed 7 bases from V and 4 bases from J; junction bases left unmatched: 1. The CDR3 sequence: CASMDRGYGYTF. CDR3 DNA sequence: TGTGCCAGTATGGACAGGGGCTATGGCTACACCTTC.

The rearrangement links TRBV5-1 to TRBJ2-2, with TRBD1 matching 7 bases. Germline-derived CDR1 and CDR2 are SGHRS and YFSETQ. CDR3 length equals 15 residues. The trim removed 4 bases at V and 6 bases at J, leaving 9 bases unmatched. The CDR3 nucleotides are TGCGCCAGCAGCCAAAGACAGGGTTTTCCCGGGGAGCTGTTTTTT. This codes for CASSQRQGFPGELFF. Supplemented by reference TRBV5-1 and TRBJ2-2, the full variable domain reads KAGVTQTPRYLIKTRGQQVTLSCSPISGHRSVSWYQQTPGQGLQFLFEYFSETQRNKGNFPGRFSGRQFSNSRSEMNVSTLELGDSALYLCASSQRQGFPGELFFGEGSRLTVL.